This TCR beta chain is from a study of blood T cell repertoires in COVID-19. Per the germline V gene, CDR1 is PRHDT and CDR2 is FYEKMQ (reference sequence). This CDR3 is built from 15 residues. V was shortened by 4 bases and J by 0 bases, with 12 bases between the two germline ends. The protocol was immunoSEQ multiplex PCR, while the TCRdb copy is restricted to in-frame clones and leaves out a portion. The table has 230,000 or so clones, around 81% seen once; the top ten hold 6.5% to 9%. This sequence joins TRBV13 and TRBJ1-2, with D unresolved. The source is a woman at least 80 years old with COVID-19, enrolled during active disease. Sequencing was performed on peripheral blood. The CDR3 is CASSSRPGANYGYTF. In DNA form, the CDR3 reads TGTGCCAGCAGCTCCAGGCCGGGAGCTAACTATGGCTACACCTTC.